The following is a TCR beta chain sequence with its context. Antigen specificity is unknown. This sample is part of a study of T cells after yellow fever vaccination. Study summary: The authors prepared low-cell-number fractions using SMART-Seq v4 Ultra Low Input. Broader study findings: A weaker but faster secondary response was observed, peaking on day 5 versus 15.

The CDR3 has 18 amino acids. V shed 0 bases and J 2 bases; nucleotides not matched to a gene: 8. Germline-derived CDR1 and CDR2 are SGHVS and FNYEAQ. Template-switching 5'RACE yielded the TCR cDNA; a universal primer site and UMIs were added in the process. TCRdb fed the 5' RACE reads into MiXCR, producing one record per CDR3 protein. This sample has 250,000 to 300,000 distinct CDR3 sequences, with roughly 5.6% found just once. The clonotype comes from a young man who received the YFV17D yellow fever vaccine. J is TRBJ2-5 and V is TRBV7-6; the match to TRBD2 covers 11 bases. This specimen was CD4+ T cells sorted from PBMCs, taken on the day of the yellow fever booster vaccination. The chain's CDR3 is CASSLASSGGPKQETQYF. DNA for the CDR3: TGTGCCAGCAGCTTAGCCTCTAGCGGGGGGCCGAAGCAAGAGACCCAGTACTTC.